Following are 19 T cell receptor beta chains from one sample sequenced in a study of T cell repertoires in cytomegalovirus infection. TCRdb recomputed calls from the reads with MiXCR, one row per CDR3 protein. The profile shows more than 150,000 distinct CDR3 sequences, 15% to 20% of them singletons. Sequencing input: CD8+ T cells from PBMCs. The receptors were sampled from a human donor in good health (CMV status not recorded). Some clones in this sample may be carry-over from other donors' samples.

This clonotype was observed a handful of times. Written as DNA, the CDR3 is TGCGCCAGCAGCTTATCGCGGGGAGACCCTACCGGGGAGCTGTTTTTT. Protein product: CASSLSRGDPTGELFF. The chain has TRBV5-1 and TRBJ2-2; a weak D match, TRBD2 (6 bases). Germline CDR1 reads SGHRS; CDR2 reads YFSETQ. The CDR3 has 16 residues. V lost 2 bases and J 5 bases, leaving 16 bases between the germline ends.

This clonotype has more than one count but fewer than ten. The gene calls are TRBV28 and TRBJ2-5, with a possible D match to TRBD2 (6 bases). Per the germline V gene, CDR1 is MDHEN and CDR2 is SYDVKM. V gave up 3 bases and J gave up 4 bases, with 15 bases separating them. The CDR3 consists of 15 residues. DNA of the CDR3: TGTGCCAGCAGTTTTTTGGGACTGAATTCAGAGACCCAGTACTTC. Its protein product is CASSFLGLNSETQYF.

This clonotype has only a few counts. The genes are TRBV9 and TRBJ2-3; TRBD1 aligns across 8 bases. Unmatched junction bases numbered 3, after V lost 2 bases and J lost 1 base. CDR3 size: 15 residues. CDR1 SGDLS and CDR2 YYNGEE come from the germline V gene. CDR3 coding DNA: TGTGCCAGCAGCGTCTCGGGACAGGGCACAGATACGCAGTATTTT. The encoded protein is CASSVSGQGTDTQYF.

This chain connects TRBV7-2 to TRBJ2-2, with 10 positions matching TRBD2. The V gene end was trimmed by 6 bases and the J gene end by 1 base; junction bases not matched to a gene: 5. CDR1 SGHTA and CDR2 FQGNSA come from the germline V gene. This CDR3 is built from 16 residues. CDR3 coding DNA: TGTGCCAGCAGGTACAGGACTAGCGGGAACACCGGGGAGCTGTTTTTT. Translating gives CASRYRTSGNTGELFF.

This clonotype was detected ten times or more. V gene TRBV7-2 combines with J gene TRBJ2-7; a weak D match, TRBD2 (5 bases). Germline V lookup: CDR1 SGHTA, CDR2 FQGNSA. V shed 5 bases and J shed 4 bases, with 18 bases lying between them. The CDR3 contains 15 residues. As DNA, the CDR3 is TGTGCCAGCAGCCAAACTAACGGGGAGCTGTACGAGCAGTACTTC. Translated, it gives CASSQTNGELYEQYF.

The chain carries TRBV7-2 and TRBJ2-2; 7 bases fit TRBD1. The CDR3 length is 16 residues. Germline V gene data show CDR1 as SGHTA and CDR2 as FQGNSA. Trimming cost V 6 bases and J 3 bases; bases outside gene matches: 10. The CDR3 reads CASSSLPGQHTGELFF. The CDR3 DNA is TGTGCCAGCAGTTCGCTCCCGGGACAGCACACCGGGGAGCTGTTTTTT. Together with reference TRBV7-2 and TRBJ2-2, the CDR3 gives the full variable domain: GAGVSQSPSNKVTEKGKDVELRCDPISGHTALYWYRQSLGQGLEFLIYFQGNSAPDKSGLPSDRFSAERTGGSVSTLTIQRTQQEDSAVYLCASSSLPGQHTGELFFGEGSRLTVL.

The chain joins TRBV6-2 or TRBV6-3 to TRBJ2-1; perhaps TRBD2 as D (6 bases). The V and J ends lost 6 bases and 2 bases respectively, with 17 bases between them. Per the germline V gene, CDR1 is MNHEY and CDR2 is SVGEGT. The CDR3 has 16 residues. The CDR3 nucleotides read TGTGCCAGCAGATCCCCCGGCGGGAACCCCTACAATGAGCAGTTCTTC. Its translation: CASRSPGGNPYNEQFF.

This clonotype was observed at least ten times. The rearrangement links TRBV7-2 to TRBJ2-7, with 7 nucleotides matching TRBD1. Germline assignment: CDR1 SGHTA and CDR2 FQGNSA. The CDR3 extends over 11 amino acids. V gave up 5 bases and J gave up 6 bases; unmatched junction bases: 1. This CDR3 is CASSPGGEQYF. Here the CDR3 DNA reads TGTGCCAGCAGCCCAGGGGGCGAGCAGTACTTC.

CDR3 nucleotide sequence: TGTGCCAGCAGTTGGGGGGGGGAGCAGTACTTC. It specifies CASSWGGEQYF. J is TRBJ2-7 and V is TRBV28, with TRBD2 identical over 7 bases. CDR1 is MDHEN and CDR2 is SYDVKM in the germline V gene. The CDR3 totals 11 residues. Losses at the gene ends were 4 bases for V and 7 bases for J; bases not matched to a gene: 1.

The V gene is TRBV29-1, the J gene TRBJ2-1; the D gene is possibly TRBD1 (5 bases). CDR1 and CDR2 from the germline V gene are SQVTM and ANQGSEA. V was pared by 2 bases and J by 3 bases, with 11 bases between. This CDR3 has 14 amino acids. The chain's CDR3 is CSVERQGGYNEQFF. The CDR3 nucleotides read TGCAGCGTTGAACGGCAGGGTGGCTACAATGAGCAGTTCTTC.

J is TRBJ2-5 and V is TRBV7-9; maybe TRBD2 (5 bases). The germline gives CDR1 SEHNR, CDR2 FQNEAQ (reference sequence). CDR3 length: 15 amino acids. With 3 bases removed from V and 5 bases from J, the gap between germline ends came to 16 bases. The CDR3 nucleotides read TGTGCCAGCAGCTTTTCTCAAGAGGGATGGGAGACCCAGTACTTC. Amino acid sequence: CASSFSQEGWETQYF.

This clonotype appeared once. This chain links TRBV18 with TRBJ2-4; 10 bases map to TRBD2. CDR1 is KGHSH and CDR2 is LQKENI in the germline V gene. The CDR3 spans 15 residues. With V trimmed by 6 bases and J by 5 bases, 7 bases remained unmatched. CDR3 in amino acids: CASSFRSGRENIQYF. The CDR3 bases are TGTGCCAGCTCGTTCCGAAGCGGGAGGGAAAACATTCAGTACTTC.

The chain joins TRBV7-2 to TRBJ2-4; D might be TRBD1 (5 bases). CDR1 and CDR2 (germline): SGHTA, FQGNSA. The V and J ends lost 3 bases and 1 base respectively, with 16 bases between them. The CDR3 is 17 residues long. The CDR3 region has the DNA TGTGCCAGCAGCTTTTTATCAGGGCCTGAGGCCAAAAACATTCAGTACTTC. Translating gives CASSFLSGPEAKNIQYF.

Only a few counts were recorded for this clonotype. The CDR3 sequence: CASSLEVREVQETQYF. The CDR3 DNA sequence: TGCGCCAGCAGCTTGGAGGTGCGGGAGGTCCAAGAGACCCAGTACTTC. The chain employs TRBV5-1 and TRBJ2-5; 8 bases map to TRBD2. Per the germline V gene, CDR1 is SGHRS and CDR2 is YFSETQ. J was trimmed by 1 base and V by 0 bases; bases with no gene match: 5. This CDR3 region has 16 residues. Combining the CDR3 with reference TRBV5-1 and TRBJ2-5 gives the whole variable domain KAGVTQTPRYLIKTRGQQVTLSCSPISGHRSVSWYQQTPGQGLQFLFEYFSETQRNKGNFPGRFSGRQFSNSRSEMNVSTLELGDSALYLCASSLEVREVQETQYFGPGTRLLVL.

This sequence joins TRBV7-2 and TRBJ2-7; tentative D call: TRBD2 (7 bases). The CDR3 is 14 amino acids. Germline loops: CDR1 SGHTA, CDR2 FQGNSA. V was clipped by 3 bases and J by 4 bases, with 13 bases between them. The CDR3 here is CASSFTGRVYEQYF. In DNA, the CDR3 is TGTGCCAGCAGCTTCACAGGGAGGGTGTACGAGCAGTACTTC.

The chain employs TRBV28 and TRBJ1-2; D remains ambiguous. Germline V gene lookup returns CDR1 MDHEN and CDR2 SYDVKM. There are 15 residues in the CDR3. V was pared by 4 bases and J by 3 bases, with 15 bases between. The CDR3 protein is CASSSSRSIYYGYTF. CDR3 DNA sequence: TGTGCCAGCAGTTCTTCCCGGAGCATCTACTATGGCTACACCTTC.

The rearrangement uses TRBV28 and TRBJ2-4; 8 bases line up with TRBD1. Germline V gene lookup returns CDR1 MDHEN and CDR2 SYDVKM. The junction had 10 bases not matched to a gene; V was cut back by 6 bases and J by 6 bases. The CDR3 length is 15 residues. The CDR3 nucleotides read TGTGCCAGCAGAATTGGACAGGGCCTTGGAAACATTCAGTACTTC. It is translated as CASRIGQGLGNIQYF.

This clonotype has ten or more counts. The CDR3 spells CASSYPADKNIQYF. DNA for the CDR3: TGTGCCAGCAGTTACCCAGCGGACAAAAACATTCAGTACTTC. This chain links TRBV6-2 or TRBV6-3 with TRBJ2-4; tentatively, D is TRBD2 (5 bases). The CDR3 is 14 amino acids. Trimming took off 2 bases at V and 3 bases at J, with 8 bases between the two ends. Germline V gene sequence: CDR1 MNHEY, CDR2 SVGEGT.

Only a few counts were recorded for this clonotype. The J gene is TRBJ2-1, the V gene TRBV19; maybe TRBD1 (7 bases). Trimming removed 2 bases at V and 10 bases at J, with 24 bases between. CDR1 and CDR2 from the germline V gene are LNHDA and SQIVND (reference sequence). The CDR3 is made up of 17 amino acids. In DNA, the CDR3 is TGTGCCAGTAGTATACCTCGACAGGGAATGACGGAGGGGGAGCAGTTCTTC. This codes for CASSIPRQGMTEGEQFF. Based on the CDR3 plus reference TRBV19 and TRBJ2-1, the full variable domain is DGGITQSPKYLFRKEGQNVTLSCEQNLNHDAMYWYRQDPGQGLRLIYYSQIVNDFQKGDIAEGYSVSREKKESFPLTVTSAQKNPTAFYLCASSIPRQGMTEGEQFFGPGTRLTVL.